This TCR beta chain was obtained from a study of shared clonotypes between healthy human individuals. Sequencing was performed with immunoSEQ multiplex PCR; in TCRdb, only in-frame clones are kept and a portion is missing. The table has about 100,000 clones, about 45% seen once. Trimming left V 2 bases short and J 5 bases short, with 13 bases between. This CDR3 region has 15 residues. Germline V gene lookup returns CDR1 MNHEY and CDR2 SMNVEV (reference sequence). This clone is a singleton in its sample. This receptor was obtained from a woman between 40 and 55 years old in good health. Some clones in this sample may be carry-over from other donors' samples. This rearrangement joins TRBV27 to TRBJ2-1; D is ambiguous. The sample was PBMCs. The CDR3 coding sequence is TGTGCCAGCAGTTTAAGTGGACGGAGTAACAATGAGCAGTTCTTC. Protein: CASSLSGRSNNEQFF.